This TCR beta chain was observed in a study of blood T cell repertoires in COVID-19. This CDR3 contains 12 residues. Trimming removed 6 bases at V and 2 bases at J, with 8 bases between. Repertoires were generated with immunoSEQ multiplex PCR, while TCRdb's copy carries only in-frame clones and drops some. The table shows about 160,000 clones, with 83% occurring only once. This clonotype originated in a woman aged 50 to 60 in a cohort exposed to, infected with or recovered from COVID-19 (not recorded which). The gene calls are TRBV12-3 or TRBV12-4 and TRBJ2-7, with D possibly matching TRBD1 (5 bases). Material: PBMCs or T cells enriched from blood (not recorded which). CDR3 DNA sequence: TGTGCCAGCAGCCGACAGACCTACGAGCAGTACTTC. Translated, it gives CASSRQTYEQYF.